Each of the 8 T cell receptor beta chains below was sequenced from the same sample in a study of regulatory T cells in long-lasting Graves disease. Time point given: newly diagnosed GD, antithyroid drugs for less than 3 months. RNA isolated from PBMCs was used to make the TCR library. Assembly of TCR beta libraries relied on iRepertoire HTBI primers together with Arm-PCR of CDR3 regions. TCRdb re-derived calls from the multiplex PCR reads in MiXCR, one entry per CDR3 protein. Of some 500,000 distinct CDR3 sequences in the sample, 16% were seen once. The data were also submitted as part of a second study, on T cells in Graves' hyperthyroidism and ophthalmopathy.

The sample in question was peripheral blood mononuclear cells (PBMCs), obtained at new diagnosis, from a patient treated with antithyroid drugs. These receptors all come from a woman aged 35 to 60 with Graves disease.

This clonotype was seen repeatedly, ten times or more. J is TRBJ2-3 and V is TRBV11-2; 9 nucleotides align to TRBD1. This CDR3 comprises 15 residues. The germline V gene has CDR1 SGHAT and CDR2 FQNNGV. With V trimmed by 1 base and J by 4 bases, 3 bases remained unmatched. The DNA for the CDR3 is TGTGCCAGCAGCTTAGGGGACAGGGTCGCAGATACGCAGTATTTT. This translates into CASSLGDRVADTQYF.

There are many counts of this clonotype. The chain joins TRBV12-3 or TRBV12-4 to TRBJ2-1; 8 bases align to TRBD1. V lost 5 bases, J lost 4 bases, and 7 bases stayed unmatched. The CDR3 covers 15 residues. The CDR3 DNA reads TGTGCCAGCAGTCGCGGGACAGGCCAATACAATGAGCAGTTCTTC. This translates into CASSRGTGQYNEQFF.

In its sample, this clonotype was seen many times. The chain has TRBV18 and TRBJ1-6; TRBD1 matches 10 bases. CDR3 length equals 14 residues. The germline V gene has CDR1 KGHSH and CDR2 LQKENI. Trimming cost V 8 bases and J 7 bases; bases outside gene matches: 5. The CDR3 nucleotides read TGTGCCAGCCGGGGGACAGGGGAGAATTCACCCCTCCACTTT. It codes for CASRGTGENSPLHF.

This clonotype has a count of ten or more. The V and J genes are TRBV5-1 and TRBJ1-6; tentative D call: TRBD1 (6 bases). V lost 0 bases, J lost 8 bases, and 15 bases lay in between. Germline V gene lookup returns CDR1 SGHRS and CDR2 YFSETQ. CDR3 length: 16 amino acids. CDR3: CASSLEAGQKHSPLHF. In nucleotides, the CDR3 is TGCGCCAGCAGCTTGGAGGCTGGACAGAAGCATTCACCCCTCCACTTT.

This clonotype was seen many times. This chain connects TRBV7-9 to TRBJ2-2, with 10 bases matching TRBD2. CDR1 and CDR2 from the germline V gene are SEHNR and FQNEAQ (reference sequence). The CDR3 has 14 amino acids. V was clipped by 6 bases and J by 4 bases; unmatched bases: 2. The CDR3 here is CASSASGSTGELFF. CDR3 DNA: TGTGCCAGCAGTGCTAGCGGGAGCACCGGGGAGCTGTTTTTT.

The J gene is TRBJ1-2, the V gene TRBV7-3; TRBD1 matches 8 bases. Germline-derived CDR1 and CDR2 are SGHTA and FQGTGA. After removal of 1 base from V and 9 bases from J, the junction contained 4 bases not matched to a gene. The CDR3 loop spans 13 amino acids. The CDR3 nucleotides are TGTGCCAGCAGCTTAAGCAGGGGGCAAAGCTACACCTTC. This codes for CASSLSRGQSYTF.

This clonotype occurred a few times. This chain connects TRBV7-2 to TRBJ2-5; D not resolved. V dropped 1 base and J dropped 5 bases, with 8 bases sitting between them. CDR1 and CDR2 (germline): SGHTA, FQGNSA. This CDR3 contains 13 residues. Here the CDR3 reads CASSLEGAETQYF. As DNA, the CDR3 is TGTGCCAGCAGCTTAGAGGGCGCCGAGACCCAGTACTTC.

This clonotype came up a few times. The V gene is TRBV12-3 or TRBV12-4, the J gene TRBJ2-7, with 8 bases lining up with TRBD1. Losses at the gene ends were 6 bases for V and 5 bases for J; bases not matched to a gene: 15. This CDR3 is built from 16 residues. This CDR3 is CASSSDPGQDADEQYF. The CDR3, as DNA: TGTGCCAGCAGCTCCGACCCGGGACAGGATGCCGACGAGCAGTACTTC.